Presented here are 10 T cell receptor beta chains from one specimen sequenced in a study of blood T cells in healthy people across ages. With a J-beta primer mix and a sample-barcoded 5' primer, a second PCR ran roughly 6 to 12 cycles. TCRdb re-derived calls from the 5' RACE reads in MiXCR, one entry per CDR3 protein. The sample shows about 1.6 million distinct CDR3 sequences, around 36% of them seen only once. The specimen sequenced was blood. The source of these receptors is a woman aged 30 to 39 in good health.

V usage is TRBV15 and J usage is TRBJ2-7; 10 positions agree with TRBD1. Germline V gene lookup returns CDR1 LNHNV and CDR2 YYDKDF (reference sequence). The CDR3 totals 16 residues. The V gene end was trimmed by 0 bases and the J gene end by 3 bases; junction bases not matched to a gene: 5. The CDR3 protein is CATSRDTRTGGYEQYF. CDR3 nucleotides: TGTGCCACCAGCAGAGATACTAGGACAGGGGGCTACGAGCAGTACTTC.

The chain uses TRBV6-5 and TRBJ2-7; possibly TRBD1 for D (5 bases). V was pared by 6 bases and J by 3 bases, with 18 bases between. This CDR3 is 15 amino acids long. Germline V gene lookup returns CDR1 MNHEY and CDR2 SVGAGI. In DNA, the CDR3 is TGTGCCAGCAGACGCACAGGTTTAGGCCGCTACGAGCAGTACTTC. This encodes CASRRTGLGRYEQYF.

The chain is built from TRBV27 and TRBJ2-7; possibly TRBD2 for D (6 bases). Looked up from germline, CDR1 is MNHEY and CDR2 is SMNVEV (reference sequence). With 4 bases removed from V and 4 bases from J, the gap between germline ends came to 14 bases. The CDR3 covers 14 residues. This CDR3 is CASSSRDGLYEQYF. The CDR3 DNA reads TGTGCCAGCAGTTCCCGCGACGGACTATACGAGCAGTACTTC.

J is TRBJ2-7 and V is TRBV4-1; D is perhaps TRBD2 (5 bases). V lost 0 bases and J 2 bases, leaving 14 bases between the germline ends. CDR3 length equals 16 residues. Germline V CDR1 and CDR2: MGHRA, YSYEKL. The DNA for the CDR3 is TGCGCCAGCAGCCAAGATGCCAGCGGAATTCCCTACGAGCAGTACTTC. Translation: CASSQDASGIPYEQYF.

V usage is TRBV11-2 and J usage is TRBJ2-1; 7 nucleotides line up with TRBD2. This CDR3 comprises 14 residues. V trimming: 8 bases; J trimming: 4 bases; junction bases outside the gene matches: 8. Per the germline V gene, CDR1 is SGHAT and CDR2 is FQNNGV. CDR3 sequence: CASLSGDQYNEQFF. CDR3 nucleotides: TGTGCCAGCCTGAGCGGGGACCAATACAATGAGCAGTTCTTC.

Here the CDR3 reads CASSLALAGVAKNIQYF. The CDR3, as DNA: TGTGCCAGCAGCTTGGCACTGGCGGGAGTGGCCAAAAACATTCAGTACTTC. This chain joins TRBV11-2 and TRBJ2-4; TRBD2 aligns across 7 bases. Germline V CDR1 and CDR2: SGHAT, FQNNGV. CDR3 length equals 17 residues. V dropped 3 bases and J dropped 1; count of bases not matched to a gene: 9.

The V and J genes are TRBV5-1 and TRBJ2-5, with 8 bases aligning to TRBD1. Germline V gives CDR1 SGHRS, CDR2 YFSETQ. V lost 4 bases and J lost 3; bases outside the gene matches: 5. The CDR3 runs 14 residues. The CDR3 coding sequence is TGCGCCAGCAGCCGGACAGGGTTTGAAGAGACCCAGTACTTC. This gives the protein CASSRTGFEETQYF.

The genes are TRBV29-1 and TRBJ2-1; the D gene could be TRBD1 or TRBD2 (7 bases each). Germline CDR1 is SQVTM and CDR2 is ANQGSEA. The length of the CDR3 is 11 residues. Deletions cut 7 bases from V and 9 bases from J, with 13 bases between. The CDR3 region has the DNA TGCAGCGGGGAGGGGGCCGGTGAGCAGTTCTTC. It specifies CSGEGAGEQFF.

In its sample, this clonotype was seen a few times. This chain uses TRBV11-2 with TRBJ2-1; 7 positions agree with TRBD2. The CDR3 is 15 amino acids. Unmatched junction bases numbered 5, after V lost 6 bases and J lost 0 bases. CDR1 SGHAT and CDR2 FQNNGV come from the germline V gene. CDR3 residues: CASSSGGRSYNEQFF. The CDR3 bases are TGTGCCAGCAGTTCGGGGGGACGCTCCTACAATGAGCAGTTCTTC.

This clonotype was seen a few times. V usage is TRBV9 and J usage is TRBJ2-3; 9 nucleotides agree with TRBD1. CDR3 length: 15 residues. The germline V gene encodes CDR1 SGDLS and CDR2 YYNGEE. Unmatched junction bases numbered 2, after V lost 2 bases and J lost 1 base. CDR3 sequence: CASSVRTGGTDTQYF. The CDR3 nucleotides read TGTGCCAGCAGCGTGAGGACAGGGGGCACAGATACGCAGTATTTT.